These T cell receptor beta chains were read from a single sample in a study of control samples from healthy donors and cancer patients. The protocol was immunoSEQ multiplex PCR, while the TCRdb copy is restricted to in-frame clones and leaves out a portion. The repertoire holds 60,000 to 85,000 clones, with around 94% as singletons. Sample: blood. These receptors all stem from a woman aged 60-70 years in good health. Each CDR3 is given with its conserved first and last residue. D genes are given only for firm matches. Only part of the rows carry a size: once, few, many, or a class if the clone is expanded.

len: 14; abundance: NA; v_gene: TRBV18; j_gene: TRBJ2-7; d_gene: NA; CDR3nt: TGTGCCAGCTCACCTAGCATGGACGCCCACGAGCAGTACTTC; CDR3aa: CASSPSMDAHEQYF
len: 15; abundance: NA; v_gene: TRBV5-1; j_gene: TRBJ2-3; d_gene: TRBD2; CDR3nt: TGCGCCAGCAGCTTGGTCGGGGGGAGCACAGATACGCAGTATTTT; CDR3aa: CASSLVGGSTDTQYF
len: 12; abundance: once; v_gene: TRBV29-1; j_gene: TRBJ2-2; d_gene: NA; CDR3nt: TGCAGCGTTGAATTTAACACCGGGGAGCTGTTTTTT; CDR3aa: CSVEFNTGELFF
len: 14; abundance: NA; v_gene: TRBV9; j_gene: TRBJ1-6; d_gene: NA; CDR3nt: TGTGCCAGCGGTAGGACAGATCAGGGTTCACCCCTCCACTTT; CDR3aa: CASGRTDQGSPLHF
len: 14; abundance: few; v_gene: TRBV3-1/TRBV3-2; j_gene: TRBJ1-2; d_gene: NA; CDR3nt: TGTGCCAGCAGCCAAGACCTCGGTAACTATGGCTACACCTTC; CDR3aa: CASSQDLGNYGYTF
len: 15; abundance: once; v_gene: TRBV5-4; j_gene: TRBJ1-4; d_gene: NA; CDR3nt: TGTGCCAGCAGCTTGGGGCCCGCGACTAATGAAAAACTGTTTTTT; CDR3aa: CASSLGPATNEKLFF
len: 16; abundance: once; v_gene: TRBV5-1; j_gene: TRBJ2-1; d_gene: TRBD2; CDR3nt: TGCGCCAGCAGCTTGGGGGGCGGACTAGTATTCGATGAGCAGTTCTTC; CDR3aa: CASSLGGGLVFDEQFF
len: 15; abundance: once; v_gene: TRBV3-1/TRBV3-2; j_gene: TRBJ1-2; d_gene: TRBD1; CDR3nt: TGTGCCAGCAGCCAAGGAGGGGGCTGGGACTATGGCTACACCTTC; CDR3aa: CASSQGGGWDYGYTF
len: 16; abundance: NA; v_gene: TRBV7-9; j_gene: TRBJ2-3; d_gene: NA; CDR3nt: TGTGCCAGCAGCTTAGTTCGGTTGGGAGCAGTAGATACGCAGTATTTT; CDR3aa: CASSLVRLGAVDTQYF
len: 16; abundance: few; v_gene: TRBV19; j_gene: TRBJ1-2; d_gene: NA; CDR3nt: TGTGCCAGTAAAACAAACCGACAGGACAGATACTATGGCTACACCTTC; CDR3aa: CASKTNRQDRYYGYTF
len: 14; abundance: NA; v_gene: TRBV28; j_gene: TRBJ2-7; d_gene: NA; CDR3nt: TGTGCCAGCAGTGCGGGAAGGGGGCCTTACGAGCAGTACTTC; CDR3aa: CASSAGRGPYEQYF
len: 16; abundance: NA; v_gene: TRBV5-6; j_gene: TRBJ2-6; d_gene: NA; CDR3nt: TGTGCCAGCAATCAGGGGACGGGCTCTGGGGCCAACGTCCTGACTTTC; CDR3aa: CASNQGTGSGANVLTF
len: 15; abundance: once; v_gene: TRBV6-5; j_gene: TRBJ1-1; d_gene: TRBD1; CDR3nt: TGTGCCAGCACTCAACAGGGGGTCGGCAGGACTGAAGCTTTCTTT; CDR3aa: CASTQQGVGRTEAFF
len: 13; abundance: NA; v_gene: TRBV7-9; j_gene: TRBJ2-7; d_gene: NA; CDR3nt: TGTGCCAGCAGCAAAGGTCCTAGCTACGAGCAGTACTTC; CDR3aa: CASSKGPSYEQYF
len: 14; abundance: NA; v_gene: TRBV4-2; j_gene: TRBJ1-2; d_gene: NA; CDR3nt: TGTGCCAGCAGCCAAGATCCAGGGGCGAGTGGCTACACCTTC; CDR3aa: CASSQDPGASGYTF
len: 14; abundance: NA; v_gene: TRBV18; j_gene: TRBJ1-3; d_gene: NA; CDR3nt: TGTGCCAGCTCACCACTGCGGGCTTCCCACACCATATATTTT; CDR3aa: CASSPLRASHTIYF
len: 14; abundance: NA; v_gene: TRBV18; j_gene: TRBJ1-1; d_gene: TRBD1; CDR3nt: TGTGCCAGCTCATCAAACAGGGGGGACACTGAAGCTTTCTTT; CDR3aa: CASSSNRGDTEAFF
len: 14; abundance: NA; v_gene: TRBV5-1; j_gene: TRBJ1-4; d_gene: TRBD1; CDR3nt: TGCGCCAGCAGCTTACGACAGGGGGAAGAAAAACTGTTTTTT; CDR3aa: CASSLRQGEEKLFF
len: 14; abundance: NA; v_gene: TRBV10-1; j_gene: TRBJ2-3; d_gene: TRBD2; CDR3nt: TGCGCCAGCAGTCCCGGGACTAACACAGATACGCAGTATTTT; CDR3aa: CASSPGTNTDTQYF
len: 14; abundance: NA; v_gene: TRBV18; j_gene: TRBJ1-1; d_gene: TRBD1; CDR3nt: TGTGCCAGCTCACCGAGGGACAGACCCACTGAAGCTTTCTTT; CDR3aa: CASSPRDRPTEAFF
len: 13; abundance: NA; v_gene: TRBV24-1; j_gene: TRBJ1-4; d_gene: TRBD1; CDR3nt: TGTGCCACCAGTGCTCCAGGGGGTGAAAAACTGTTTTTT; CDR3aa: CATSAPGGEKLFF
len: 12; abundance: NA; v_gene: TRBV23-1; j_gene: TRBJ1-2; d_gene: NA; CDR3nt: TGCGCCAGCAGTCAATCGGTCTATGGCTACACCTTC; CDR3aa: CASSQSVYGYTF
len: 13; abundance: few; v_gene: TRBV3-1/TRBV3-2; j_gene: TRBJ2-1; d_gene: NA; CDR3nt: TGTGCCAGCAGCCAATGGGGGGTCGATGAGCAGTTCTTC; CDR3aa: CASSQWGVDEQFF
len: 14; abundance: NA; v_gene: TRBV27; j_gene: TRBJ1-4; d_gene: TRBD1; CDR3nt: TGTGCCAGCAGGCAGAGGGGGCATGGTGAAAAACTGTTTTTT; CDR3aa: CASRQRGHGEKLFF
len: 16; abundance: NA; v_gene: TRBV4-1; j_gene: TRBJ2-2; d_gene: NA; CDR3nt: TGCGCCAGCAGCCAAGGGGCGGTGACGAACACCGGGGAGCTGTTTTTT; CDR3aa: CASSQGAVTNTGELFF
len: 16; abundance: NA; v_gene: TRBV18; j_gene: TRBJ1-5; d_gene: NA; CDR3nt: TGTGCCAGCTCACTTAACCCGACGGTTACTAATCAGCCCCAGCATTTT; CDR3aa: CASSLNPTVTNQPQHF
len: 13; abundance: NA; v_gene: TRBV13; j_gene: TRBJ2-2; d_gene: NA; CDR3nt: TGTGCCAGCAGCTTAAGGAGAACCGGGGAGCTGTTTTTT; CDR3aa: CASSLRRTGELFF
len: 16; abundance: NA; v_gene: TRBV28; j_gene: TRBJ1-3; d_gene: NA; CDR3nt: TGTGCCAGCAGTTTTAATGATTACGGCTCTGGAAACACCATATATTTT; CDR3aa: CASSFNDYGSGNTIYF
len: 13; abundance: NA; v_gene: TRBV6-5; j_gene: TRBJ1-2; d_gene: NA; CDR3nt: TGTGCCAGCAGTCCAAGGGGGGGAACCGGCTACACCTTC; CDR3aa: CASSPRGGTGYTF
len: 14; abundance: NA; v_gene: TRBV11-1; j_gene: TRBJ1-3; d_gene: TRBD1; CDR3nt: TGTGCCAGCTCACAGGGGACCTCTGGAAACACCATATATTTT; CDR3aa: CASSQGTSGNTIYF
len: 14; abundance: NA; v_gene: TRBV4-1; j_gene: TRBJ2-7; d_gene: NA; CDR3nt: TGCGCCAGCAGCGTCTCCCGGGCCTCCTACGAGCAGTACTTC; CDR3aa: CASSVSRASYEQYF
len: 16; abundance: NA; v_gene: TRBV4-2; j_gene: TRBJ1-1; d_gene: NA; CDR3nt: TGTGCCAGCAGCCTGGCGTATGGGGCCGGGAGCACTGAAGCTTTCTTT; CDR3aa: CASSLAYGAGSTEAFF
len: 13; abundance: NA; v_gene: TRBV12-5; j_gene: TRBJ1-1; d_gene: NA; CDR3nt: TGTGCTAGTGGTTGGGGTAGGGGCACCGAAGCTTTCTTT; CDR3aa: CASGWGRGTEAFF
len: 14; abundance: NA; v_gene: TRBV6-4; j_gene: TRBJ2-7; d_gene: TRBD2; CDR3nt: TGTGCCAGCAGTGCGGTAGCGGGATCCTACGAGCAGTACTTC; CDR3aa: CASSAVAGSYEQYF
len: 16; abundance: NA; v_gene: TRBV11-2; j_gene: TRBJ2-5; d_gene: TRBD1; CDR3nt: TGTGCCAGCAGCCCTGGGGGGACAGGGGGCCGCGAGACCCAGTACTTC; CDR3aa: CASSPGGTGGRETQYF
len: 15; abundance: NA; v_gene: TRBV4-1; j_gene: TRBJ2-1; d_gene: TRBD2; CDR3nt: TGCGCCAGCAGCCAAACTAGCGGGAGGGCCAATGAGCAGTTCTTC; CDR3aa: CASSQTSGRANEQFF
len: 15; abundance: NA; v_gene: TRBV19; j_gene: TRBJ1-1; d_gene: TRBD1; CDR3nt: TGTGCCAGTAGTTCGGGACAGGGAGGCGACACTGAAGCTTTCTTT; CDR3aa: CASSSGQGGDTEAFF
len: 19; abundance: NA; v_gene: TRBV28; j_gene: TRBJ2-6; d_gene: TRBD2; CDR3nt: TGTGCCAGCAGTCCAGAGGGACTAGCGGGAGTTAGTGGGGCCAACGTCCTGACTTTC; CDR3aa: CASSPEGLAGVSGANVLTF
len: 13; abundance: NA; v_gene: TRBV12-3/TRBV12-4; j_gene: TRBJ2-1; d_gene: NA; CDR3nt: TGTGCCAGCCTGTGGGGGGACAGCAATGAGCAGTTCTTC; CDR3aa: CASLWGDSNEQFF
len: 14; abundance: NA; v_gene: TRBV5-1; j_gene: TRBJ1-4; d_gene: NA; CDR3nt: TGCGCCAGCAGCGACCGACAGAAAAATGAAAAACTGTTTTTT; CDR3aa: CASSDRQKNEKLFF
len: 14; abundance: NA; v_gene: TRBV2; j_gene: TRBJ1-5; d_gene: TRBD1; CDR3nt: TGTGCCAGCACAGGGGGCTGGGGCAATCAGCCCCAGCATTTT; CDR3aa: CASTGGWGNQPQHF
len: 14; abundance: NA; v_gene: TRBV5-4; j_gene: TRBJ1-2; d_gene: NA; CDR3nt: TGTGCCAGCAGCGCGGGGTTCGTTAGGGAAGGCTACACCTTC; CDR3aa: CASSAGFVREGYTF